Included here is one TCR beta chain sequence, with context. As yet, its antigen is unknown. The CDR3 goes on 3 residues after the read ends, and that part is filled in from the germline J gene. The entry originates in a study of Tregs in tolerant kidney transplant recipients. TCRdb keeps only in-frame clones here, not all; method: immunoSEQ multiplex PCR. The listing records 25,000 to 35,000 clones. The germline gives CDR1 GTSNPN, CDR2 SVGIG (reference sequence). The V end lost 4 bases, the J end lost 3 bases, and 14 bases lay between the germline ends. This CDR3 is 14 amino acids long. Study-wide results and limits: No direct test of biological reproducibility was done here. The small number of patients limits these findings pending further validation.

Mixed chimerism was transient after nonmyeloablative marrow transplants from related graft donors. The chain is built from TRBV30 and TRBJ2-3; tentatively, D is TRBD1 (6 bases). The TCR was taken from a human patient who received a combined kidney and bone marrow transplant. Some T cells may originate from the graft donor. Sequenced here: CD4+ T cells from blood (PBMCs), sampled 24 months after the transplant. The covered CDR3 bases are TGTGCCTGGACGAGGGGGATCGAAACAGATACG. The encoded protein is CAWTRGIETDT. The whole CDR3 protein reads CAWTRGIETDTQYF.